These 17 T cell receptor beta chains came from one sample sequenced in a study of shared T cell receptors in the human thymus. This table comes from immunoSEQ multiplex PCR, and its TCRdb copy is limited to in-frame clones, with some not included. The table lists 650,000 to 950,000 clones, 70% to 90% of them singletons, with more than 0.01% in the top ten. A further study also used this sample, focusing on human thymus T cells.

Material: thymocytes. These receptors were taken from a girl less than two years old with a congenital heart defect.

The chain carries TRBV14 and TRBJ2-1; 8 bases map to TRBD2. The CDR3 consists of 17 residues. The junction had 9 bases not matched to a gene; V was cut back by 1 base and J by 4 bases. Germline CDR1 is SGHDN and CDR2 is FVKESK. The CDR3 sequence is CASSQAPSAGGYNEQFF. The CDR3 DNA is TGTGCCAGCAGCCAAGCCCCTAGCGCGGGGGGATACAATGAGCAGTTCTTC.

The chain couples TRBV5-5 to TRBJ1-1; TRBD1 agrees at 12 bases. CDR1 and CDR2 (germline): SGHKS, YYEKEE (reference sequence). J lost 1 base, V lost 5 bases, and 9 bases had no gene match. The CDR3 is 17 residues long. CDR3 in amino acids: CASRDGTGGLGNTEAFF. CDR3 sequence (DNA): TGTGCCAGCAGGGATGGGACAGGGGGCCTTGGGAACACTGAAGCTTTCTTT.

V usage is TRBV6-5 and J usage is TRBJ1-2; D may be TRBD1 (6 bases). In germline, CDR1 is MNHEY, CDR2 SVGAGI. This CDR3 comprises 15 residues. The V end lost 0 bases, the J end lost 3 bases, and 11 bases lay between the germline ends. The CDR3: CASSYSGDRHYGYTF. CDR3 bases: TGTGCCAGCAGTTACTCGGGAGACAGGCACTATGGCTACACCTTC.

The chain links TRBV20-1 to TRBJ1-5; possibly TRBD1 for D (5 bases). The germline gives CDR1 DFQATT, CDR2 SNEGSKA (reference sequence). V was shortened by 3 bases and J by 11 bases, with 11 bases between the two germline ends. The CDR3 is 11 amino acids. Written as DNA, the CDR3 is TGCAGTGCTAGTGGTCAGGGAACCCAGCATTTT. Amino acids: CSASGQGTQHF.

This clone was picked up one time. The V call is TRBV6-6, the J call TRBJ1-2; D gene uncertain. CDR1 and CDR2 (germline): MNHNY, SVGAGI (reference sequence). V lost 5 bases and J 4 bases, leaving 14 bases between the germline ends. The CDR3 sequence is 14 residues long. The CDR3 sequence is CASSPVVTTYGYTF. The CDR3 DNA reads TGTGCCAGCAGTCCGGTTGTCACTACCTATGGCTACACCTTC.

V is TRBV4-1 and J is TRBJ1-2, with D possibly being TRBD1 (5 bases). Trimming removed 0 bases at V and 0 bases at J, with 20 bases between. The CDR3 extends over 19 amino acids. Germline CDR1 is MGHRA and CDR2 is YSYEKL. CDR3 sequence reads: CASSQDPQGDHFTNYGYTF. DNA for the CDR3: TGCGCCAGCAGCCAAGATCCTCAGGGTGATCACTTTACTAACTATGGCTACACCTTC.

This clone was picked up a small number of times. The chain is built from TRBV11-1 and TRBJ1-1; 11 bases match TRBD1. Looked up from germline, CDR1 is SGHAT and CDR2 is FQDESV (reference sequence). The V gene end was trimmed by 2 bases and the J gene end by 3 bases; junction bases not matched to a gene: 11. The CDR3 loop spans 18 amino acids. CDR3 coding DNA: TGTGCCAGCAGCTTACATGTTCGGACAGGGGGCTCGTACACTGAAGCTTTCTTT. Residues: CASSLHVRTGGSYTEAFF.

The genes are TRBV7-9 and TRBJ1-6; D remains ambiguous. V lost 3 bases and J 2 bases, leaving 11 bases between the germline ends. There are 16 residues in the CDR3. Germline CDR1 SEHNR, CDR2 FQNEAQ (reference sequence). CDR3: CASSFTVLTYNSPLHF. CDR3 nucleotides: TGTGCCAGCAGCTTCACAGTGCTGACCTATAATTCACCCCTCCACTTT. The full variable domain, with the rest looked up from reference TRBV7-9 and TRBJ1-6, is DTGVSQNPRHKITKRGQNVTFRCDPISEHNRLYWYRQTLGQGPEFLTYFQNEAQLEKSRLLSDRFSAERPKGSFSTLEIQRTEQGDSAMYLCASSFTVLTYNSPLHFGNGTRLTVT.

This sequence joins TRBV2 and TRBJ1-5; 9 bases match TRBD1. Germline CDR1 SNHLY, CDR2 FYNNEI. Losses at the gene ends were 6 bases for V and 1 base for J; bases not matched to a gene: 10. This CDR3 region has 17 residues. Written as DNA, the CDR3 is TGTGCCAGCAGGGCGGGACAGGGTCCGACAAGCAATCAGCCCCAGCATTTT. Translating it yields CASRAGQGPTSNQPQHF.

J is TRBJ1-1 and V is TRBV4-1; the D is unclear. Germline CDR1 is MGHRA and CDR2 is YSYEKL. The CDR3 has 15 amino acids. V was clipped by 0 bases and J by 8 bases, with 16 bases between them. The CDR3: CASSQDRGRVKEAFF. The CDR3 DNA is TGCGCCAGCAGCCAAGACCGAGGCAGAGTTAAAGAAGCTTTCTTT.

In the case of this clone: The identical CDR3 is also encoded by other nucleotide sequences in the sample. The V gene is TRBV5-4, the J gene TRBJ2-7; TRBD2 agrees at 8 bases. CDR3 length equals 14 residues. Germline CDR1 and CDR2: SGHNT and YYREEE (reference sequence). V shed 0 bases and J 1 base; nucleotides not matched to a gene: 0. CDR3 sequence reads: CASSLGGGSYEQYF. As DNA, the CDR3 is TGTGCCAGCAGCTTGGGCGGGGGGTCCTACGAGCAGTACTTC. Drawing the rest from reference TRBV5-4 and TRBJ2-7, the complete variable domain is ETGVTQSPTHLIKTRGQQVTLRCSSQSGHNTVSWYQQALGQGPQFIFQYYREEENGRGNFPPRFSGLQFPNYSSELNVNALELDDSALYLCASSLGGGSYEQYFGPGTRLTVT.

This clone appeared a few times. Different DNA sequences within this sample yield the same CDR3. The chain links TRBV5-4 to TRBJ2-5, with TRBD1 matching over 9 bases. J gave up 3 bases and V 0 bases, and 0 bases lay outside the gene matches. The germline gives CDR1 SGHNT, CDR2 YYREEE (reference sequence). This CDR3 region has 14 residues. The CDR3: CASSLGQGEETQYF. The CDR3 DNA is TGTGCCAGCAGCTTGGGACAGGGGGAAGAGACCCAGTACTTC.

Here the CDR3 DNA reads TGTGCCAGCAGCTTGACAGGGTGGAGCTATGGCTACACCTTC. Translating gives CASSLTGWSYGYTF. This rearrangement joins TRBV5-4 to TRBJ1-2, with D tentatively TRBD1 (6 bases). CDR3 length: 14 amino acids. In germline, CDR1 is SGHNT, CDR2 YYREEE (reference sequence). Trimming left V 1 base short and J 4 bases short, with 11 bases between. Variable domain in full (rest from reference TRBV5-4 and TRBJ1-2): ETGVTQSPTHLIKTRGQQVTLRCSSQSGHNTVSWYQQALGQGPQFIFQYYREEENGRGNFPPRFSGLQFPNYSSELNVNALELDDSALYLCASSLTGWSYGYTFGSGTRLTVV.

The V call is TRBV15, the J call TRBJ2-5, with D maybe TRBD2 (6 bases). In germline, CDR1 is LNHNV, CDR2 YYDKDF (reference sequence). The CDR3 consists of 14 residues. V was clipped by 4 bases and J by 5 bases, with 14 bases between them. CDR3 residues: CATSTRLVGETQYF. The DNA of the CDR3 is TGTGCCACCAGCACCCGACTAGTTGGGGAGACCCAGTACTTC.

The chain carries TRBV14 and TRBJ1-6; TRBD1 agrees at 7 bases. Trimming cost V 1 base and J 0 bases; bases outside gene matches: 6. CDR3 size: 18 residues. Germline V gives CDR1 SGHDN, CDR2 FVKESK. This CDR3 reads CASSQGRRGSSYNSPLHF. The CDR3 region has the DNA TGTGCCAGCAGCCAAGGGCGCAGGGGGAGCTCCTATAATTCACCCCTCCACTTT.

The chain carries TRBV29-1 and TRBJ1-1; D is undetermined. Germline loops: CDR1 SQVTM, CDR2 ANQGSEA. The CDR3 loop spans 15 amino acids. V was shortened by 2 bases and J by 1 base, with 14 bases between the two germline ends. CDR3 loop: CSVEQRLTKNTEAFF. CDR3 bases: TGCAGCGTTGAACAGAGGTTAACGAAGAACACTGAAGCTTTCTTT.

The genes are TRBV28 and TRBJ2-7; weak D call: TRBD2 (5 bases). V lost 6 bases, J lost 7 bases, and 13 bases lay in between. Germline CDR1 MDHEN, CDR2 SYDVKM. This CDR3 region has 12 residues. The CDR3 region has the DNA TGTGCCAGCAGCCCTGCGCGAGGGGAGCAGTACTTC. Amino acids: CASSPARGEQYF.